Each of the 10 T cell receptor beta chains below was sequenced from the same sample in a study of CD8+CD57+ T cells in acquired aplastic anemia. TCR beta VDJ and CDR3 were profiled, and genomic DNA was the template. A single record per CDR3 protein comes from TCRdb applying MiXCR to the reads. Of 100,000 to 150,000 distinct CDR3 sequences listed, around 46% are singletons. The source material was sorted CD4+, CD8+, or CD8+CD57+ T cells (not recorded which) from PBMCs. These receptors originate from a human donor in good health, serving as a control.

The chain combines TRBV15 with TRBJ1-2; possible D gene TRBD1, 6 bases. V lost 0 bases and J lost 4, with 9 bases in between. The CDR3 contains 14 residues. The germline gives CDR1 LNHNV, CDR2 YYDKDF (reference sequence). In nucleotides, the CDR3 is TGTGCCACCAGCAGAGAGGACAGTATCTATGGCTACACCTTC. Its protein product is CATSREDSIYGYTF.

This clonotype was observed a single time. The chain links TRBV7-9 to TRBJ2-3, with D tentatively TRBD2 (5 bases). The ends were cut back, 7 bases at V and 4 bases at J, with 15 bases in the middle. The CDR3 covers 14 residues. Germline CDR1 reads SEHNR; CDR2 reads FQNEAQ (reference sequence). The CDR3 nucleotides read TGTGCCAGCACCCTTAGAGGGAGCGCAGATACGCAGTATTTT. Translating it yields CASTLRGSADTQYF.

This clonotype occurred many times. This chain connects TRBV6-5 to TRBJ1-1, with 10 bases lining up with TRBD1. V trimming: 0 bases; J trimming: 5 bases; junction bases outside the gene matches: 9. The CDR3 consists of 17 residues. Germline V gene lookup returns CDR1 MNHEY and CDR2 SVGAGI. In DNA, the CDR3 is TGTGCCAGCAGTTACTCGGGGACAGGGGTATTAGGAACTGAAGCTTTCTTT. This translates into CASSYSGTGVLGTEAFF.

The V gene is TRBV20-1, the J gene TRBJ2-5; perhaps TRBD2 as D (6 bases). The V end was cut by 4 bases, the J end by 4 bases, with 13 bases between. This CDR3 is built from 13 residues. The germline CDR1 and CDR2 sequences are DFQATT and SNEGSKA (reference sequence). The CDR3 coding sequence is TGCAGTGCTACCCCGGGAGCCAGAGAGACCCAGTACTTC. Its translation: CSATPGARETQYF.

The CDR3 DNA reads TGTGCCAGCAGTAATGTGAACACCGGGGAGCTGTTTTTT. Translated, it gives CASSNVNTGELFF. The J gene is TRBJ2-2, the V gene TRBV2; unclear D gene. Deletions cut 5 bases from V and 1 base from J, with 5 bases between. The CDR3 is 13 residues long. Germline assignment: CDR1 SNHLY and CDR2 FYNNEI.

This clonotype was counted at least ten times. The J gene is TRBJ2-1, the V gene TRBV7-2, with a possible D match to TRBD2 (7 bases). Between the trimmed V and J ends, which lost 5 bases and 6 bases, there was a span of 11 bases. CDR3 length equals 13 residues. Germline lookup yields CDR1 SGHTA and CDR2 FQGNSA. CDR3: CASSQRGGNEQFF. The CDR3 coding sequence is TGTGCCAGCAGCCAGAGGGGGGGCAATGAGCAGTTCTTC.

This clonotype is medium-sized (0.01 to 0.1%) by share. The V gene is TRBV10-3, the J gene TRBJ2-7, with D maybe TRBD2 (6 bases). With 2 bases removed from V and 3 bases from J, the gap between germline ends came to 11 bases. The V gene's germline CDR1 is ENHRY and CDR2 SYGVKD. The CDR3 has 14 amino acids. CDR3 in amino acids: CAISEDDGGYEQYF. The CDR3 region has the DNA TGTGCCATCAGTGAGGACGACGGGGGCTACGAGCAGTACTTC.

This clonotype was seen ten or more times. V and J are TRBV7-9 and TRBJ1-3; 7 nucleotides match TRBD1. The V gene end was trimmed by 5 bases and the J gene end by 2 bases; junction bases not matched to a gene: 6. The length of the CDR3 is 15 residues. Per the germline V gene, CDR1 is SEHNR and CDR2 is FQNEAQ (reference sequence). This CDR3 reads CASSEPGGPGNTIYF. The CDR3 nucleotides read TGTGCCAGCAGCGAGCCAGGGGGTCCTGGAAACACCATATATTTT.

CDR3 DNA: TGCGCCAGCAGCGTGGGCGGAGCGAACACTGAAGCTTTCTTT. Encoded protein: CASSVGGANTEAFF. The chain joins TRBV5-1 to TRBJ1-1, with unresolved D. The ends were cut back, 4 bases at V and 1 base at J, with 11 bases in the middle. The length of the CDR3 is 14 residues. Germline V lookup: CDR1 SGHRS, CDR2 YFSETQ.

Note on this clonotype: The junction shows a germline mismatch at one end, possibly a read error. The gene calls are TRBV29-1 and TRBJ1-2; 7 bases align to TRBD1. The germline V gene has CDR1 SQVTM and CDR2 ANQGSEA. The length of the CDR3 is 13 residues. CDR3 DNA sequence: TGCAGCGCCTGGACAGGAATGGGCTATGTCTACACCTTT. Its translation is CSAWTGMGYVYTF.